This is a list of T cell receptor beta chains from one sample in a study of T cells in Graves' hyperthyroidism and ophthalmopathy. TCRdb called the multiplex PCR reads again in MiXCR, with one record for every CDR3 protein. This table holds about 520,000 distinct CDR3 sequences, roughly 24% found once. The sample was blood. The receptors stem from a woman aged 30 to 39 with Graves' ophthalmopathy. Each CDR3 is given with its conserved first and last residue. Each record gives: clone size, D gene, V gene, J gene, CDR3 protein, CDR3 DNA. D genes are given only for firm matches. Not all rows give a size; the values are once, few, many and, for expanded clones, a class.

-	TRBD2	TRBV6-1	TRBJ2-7	CASVSGTSGNYEQYF	TGTGCCAGCGTGTCCGGGACTAGCGGGAACTACGAGCAGTACTTC
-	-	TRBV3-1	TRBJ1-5	CASSQAVVNQPQHF	TGTGCCAGCAGCCAAGCGGTGGTCAATCAGCCCCAGCATTTT
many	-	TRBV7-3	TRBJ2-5	CASSLTHSQETQYF	TGTGCCAGCAGCTTAACCCATAGCCAAGAGACCCAGTACTTC
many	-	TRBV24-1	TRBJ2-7	CATANRDSPTYEQYF	TGTGCCACCGCTAACCGGGACTCCCCAACCTACGAGCAGTACTTC
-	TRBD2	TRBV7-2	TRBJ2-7	CASSFGGGPSYEQYF	TGTGCCAGCAGCTTCGGGGGAGGGCCCTCCTACGAGCAGTACTTC
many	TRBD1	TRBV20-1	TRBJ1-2	CSASTGVNYGYTF	TGCAGTGCTAGTACAGGGGTGAACTATGGCTACACCTTC
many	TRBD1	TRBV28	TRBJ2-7	CASSFPVAGGYEQYF	TGTGCCAGCAGTTTCCCCGTGGCAGGGGGCTACGAGCAGTACTTC
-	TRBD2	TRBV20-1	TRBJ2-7	CSLTLGEGIYEQYF	TGCAGCCTAACTCTTGGGGAGGGAATATACGAGCAGTACTTC
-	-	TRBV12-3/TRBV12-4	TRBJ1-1	CASRPRDVQMAIVTEAFF	TGTGCCAGCAGACCCCGGGACGTTCAAATGGCAATTGTAACTGAAGCTTTCTTT
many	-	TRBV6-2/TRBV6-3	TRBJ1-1	CASSSRLNTEAFF	TGTGCCAGCAGTTCCAGGCTGAACACTGAAGCTTTCTTT
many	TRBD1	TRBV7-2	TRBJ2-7	CASSPTGTGSRQYF	TGTGCCAGCAGCCCGACTGGGACAGGGTCACGGCAGTACTTC
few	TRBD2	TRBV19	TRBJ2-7	CASSMSGSSYEQYF	TGTGCCAGTAGTATGAGCGGGAGCTCCTACGAGCAGTACTTC
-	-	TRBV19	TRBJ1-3	CASSNAAGSSGNTIYF	TGTGCCAGTAGCAACGCAGCCGGGAGCTCTGGAAACACCATATATTTT
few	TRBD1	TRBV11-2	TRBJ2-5	CASSFQGAEFETQYF	TGTGCCAGCAGCTTCCAGGGGGCGGAATTTGAGACCCAGTACTTC
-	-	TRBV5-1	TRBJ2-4	CASTLTFLTKNIQYF	TGCGCCAGCACCCTAACATTTCTAACCAAAAACATTCAGTACTTC
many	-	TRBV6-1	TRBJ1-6	CASRLGQTDYNSPLHF	TGTGCCAGCAGACTTGGACAGACAGACTATAATTCACCCCTCCACTTT
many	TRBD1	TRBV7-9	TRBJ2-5	CASSLRSAGGETQYF	TGTGCCAGCAGCTTACGGTCTGCAGGGGGAGAGACCCAGTACTTC
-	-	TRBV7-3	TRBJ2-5	CASSRTGTGSETQYF	TGTGCCAGCAGTCGTACCGGGACTGGCTCAGAGACCCAGTACTTC
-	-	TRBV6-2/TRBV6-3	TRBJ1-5	CASMNPGVDQPQHF	TGTGCCAGCATGAATCCAGGGGTCGATCAGCCCCAGCATTTT
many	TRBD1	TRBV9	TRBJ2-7	CASSFPGQGSEQYF	TGTGCCAGCAGCTTCCCGGGACAGGGCTCCGAGCAGTACTTC
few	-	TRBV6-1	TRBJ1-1	CASSEEEVRGAFF	TGTGCCAGCAGTGAAGAAGAGGTCCGGGGGGCTTTCTTT
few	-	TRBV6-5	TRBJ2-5	CASSYSRGLETQYF	TGTGCCAGCAGTTACTCGCGTGGTTTAGAGACCCAGTACTTC
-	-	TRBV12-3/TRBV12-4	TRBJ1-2	CASSPTRIARYTF	TGTGCCAGCAGTCCCACCCGGATAGCACGCTACACCTTC
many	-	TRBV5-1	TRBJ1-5	CASSPGGFGNQPQHF	TGCGCCAGCAGCCCTGGGGGGTTCGGCAATCAGCCCCAGCATTTT
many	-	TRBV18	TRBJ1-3	CASSHEANTIYF	TGTGCCAGCTCACACGAGGCCAACACCATATATTTT
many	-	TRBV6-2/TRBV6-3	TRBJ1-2	CASGFFGSDPNYGYTF	TGTGCCAGCGGTTTCTTCGGATCAGACCCTAACTATGGCTACACCTTC
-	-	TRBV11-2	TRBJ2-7	CASSLGAANSYEQYF	TGTGCCAGCAGCTTAGGGGCAGCCAACTCCTACGAGCAGTACTTC
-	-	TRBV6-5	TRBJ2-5	CASSYGGGGGLETQYF	TGTGCCAGCAGTTACGGAGGCGGAGGAGGCTTAGAGACCCAGTACTTC
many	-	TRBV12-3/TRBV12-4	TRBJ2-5	CASSFSFQETQYF	TGTGCCAGCAGTTTCAGCTTCCAAGAGACCCAGTACTTC
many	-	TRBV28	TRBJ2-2	CASSLSPRTNTGELFF	TGTGCCAGCAGTTTATCCCCCCGGACTAACACCGGGGAGCTGTTTTTT
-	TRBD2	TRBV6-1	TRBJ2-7	CASSELAGGYEQYF	TGTGCCAGCAGCGAACTAGCGGGGGGTTACGAGCAGTACTTC
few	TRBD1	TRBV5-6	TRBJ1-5	CASSQIPGQINQPQHF	TGTGCCAGCAGCCAGATACCGGGACAGATCAATCAGCCCCAGCATTTT
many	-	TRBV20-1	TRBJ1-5	CSATDSLNQPQHF	TGCAGCGCCACGGACAGCTTGAATCAGCCCCAGCATTTT
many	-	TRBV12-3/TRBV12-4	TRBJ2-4	CASSFGVANFIAKNIQYF	TGTGCCAGCAGTTTCGGGGTAGCTAACTTTATAGCCAAAAACATTCAGTACTTC
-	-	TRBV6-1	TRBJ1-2	CASSPGPSWYGYTF	TGTGCCAGCAGTCCCGGGCCGAGCTGGTACGGCTACACCTTC
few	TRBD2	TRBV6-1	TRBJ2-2	CASSISGGDTGELFF	TGTGCCAGCAGTATAAGCGGGGGGGACACCGGGGAGCTGTTTTTT
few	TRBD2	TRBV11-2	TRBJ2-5	CASSPTVLGAGAALEKTQYF	TGTGCCAGCAGCCCCACGGTTCTAGGTGCGGGAGCGGCTTTGGAAAAGACCCAGTACTTC
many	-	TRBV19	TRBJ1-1	CANTEKAFF	TGTGCCAACACAGAGAAAGCTTTCTTT
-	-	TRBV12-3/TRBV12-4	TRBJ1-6	CASTYSRGSLSSYNSPLHF	TGTGCCAGCACCTACTCTCGGGGCAGTCTCAGCTCCTATAATTCACCCCTCCACTTT
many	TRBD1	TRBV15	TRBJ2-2	CATSKPGTGTGELFF	TGTGCCACCAGCAAGCCCGGGACAGGGACCGGGGAGCTGTTTTTT
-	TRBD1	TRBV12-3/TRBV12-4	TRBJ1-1	CASSPGRGRASTEAFF	TGTGCCAGCAGTCCCGGGAGGGGGCGGGCGTCTACTGAAGCTTTCTTT